This TCR beta chain was identified in a study of T cell repertoires in cytomegalovirus infection. On this clonotype: Its antigen is still unknown.

Using its own MiXCR run on the reads, TCRdb lists one record per CDR3 protein. The table shows some 940,000 distinct CDR3 sequences, with less than 40% occurring only once. Per the germline V gene, CDR1 is LNHDA and CDR2 is SQIVND (reference sequence). V lost 3 bases and J 6 bases, leaving 9 bases between the germline ends. The CDR3 is 13 residues long. The V call is TRBV19, the J call TRBJ1-5, with no clear D. The clonotype comes from a human donor in good health (CMV status not recorded). Some clones in this sample may be carry-over from other donors' samples. The sample in question was cultured CD8+ T cells from PBMCs, obtained from culture after CMV antigen stimulation. In DNA form, the CDR3 reads TGTGCCAGTAGTATGTCCGCGGTTCAGCCCCAGCATTTT. Translation: CASSMSAVQPQHF.